A selection of T cell receptor beta chains follows, all from one sample in a study of T cell responses to AZD1222 COVID-19 vaccine. The protocol was immunoSEQ multiplex PCR, while the TCRdb copy is restricted to in-frame clones and leaves out a portion. The sample yields over 120,000 clones, around 92% seen once. Here the sequenced sample was peripheral blood, taken 28 days after the second AZD1222 dose. The receptor set was obtained from an adult who received the AZD1222 COVID-19 vaccine. Each CDR3 is given with its conserved first and last residue. The D gene is left open where the match is weak. The size field is filled for only some rows; it gives once, few, many or a size class.

TRBV9	TRBD2	TRBJ2-1	NA	15	TGTGCCAGCAGCGCCCGGGAGGGCCCAGTCAATGAGCAGTTCTTC	CASSAREGPVNEQFF
TRBV2	NA	TRBJ1-1	NA	12	TGTGCCAGCGCCCCCGGGTCCCTCGGCGCTTTCTTT	CASAPGSLGAFF
TRBV12-3/TRBV12-4	NA	TRBJ2-1	NA	11	TGTGCCAGCAGCCGCCGGAGCGGGCAGTTCTTC	CASSRRSGQFF
TRBV24-1	NA	TRBJ2-2	few	15	TGTGCCACTGCATCCAAGCGTGGTTGGGGCGGGGAGCTGTTTTTT	CATASKRGWGGELFF
TRBV6-5	TRBD2	TRBJ2-1	NA	16	TGTGCCAGCAGTTACTCAACCGGGACTAGCCTCAGGGAGCAGTTCTTC	CASSYSTGTSLREQFF
TRBV30	NA	TRBJ1-5	NA	11	TGTGCCTGGAGTACCATGGGGACCCAGCATTTT	CAWSTMGTQHF
TRBV20-1	NA	TRBJ2-5	NA	11	TGCAGTGCTAGCAGCGAAGAGACCCAGTACTTC	CSASSEETQYF
TRBV9	NA	TRBJ2-7	NA	15	TGTGCCAGCAGCGTATATCAGAATAACAACGGGGAGCAGTACTTC	CASSVYQNNNGEQYF
TRBV19	NA	TRBJ2-3	NA	14	TGTGCCAGTAGTCCAGGACAGAACTCAGATACGCAGTATTTT	CASSPGQNSDTQYF
TRBV6-6	NA	TRBJ2-7	few	14	TGTGCCAGCAGCCACGGGCAGTTAACCTACGAGCAGTACTTC	CASSHGQLTYEQYF
TRBV19	TRBD1	TRBJ2-6	NA	19	TGTGCCAGTAGTATAGGTTTAGGCAGGGGGCCCTCTGGGGCCAACGTCCTGACTTTC	CASSIGLGRGPSGANVLTF
TRBV19	NA	TRBJ1-1	NA	15	TGTGTCAGTAGTGGGGTAGACGGGGGAAACACTGAAGCTTTCTTT	CVSSGVDGGNTEAFF
TRBV19	TRBD1	TRBJ1-5	NA	15	TGTGCCAGTAGTTCGGACAGGGGAACAAATCAGCCCCAGCATTTT	CASSSDRGTNQPQHF
TRBV6-2/TRBV6-3	TRBD2	TRBJ2-3	NA	20	TGTGCCAGCAGTTACTCGCCGGGACTTCAGACTAGCGGCAGCACAGATACGCAGTATTTT	CASSYSPGLQTSGSTDTQYF
TRBV19	TRBD1	TRBJ1-1	NA	15	TGTGCCAGTAGTATAGGGCGACAGGGAAGGACTGAAGCTTTCTTT	CASSIGRQGRTEAFF
TRBV28	NA	TRBJ2-7	NA	14	TGTGCCAGCAGTTTTGGAGCGGGCCCGCGGGAGCAGTACTTC	CASSFGAGPREQYF
TRBV4-1	NA	TRBJ2-5	NA	15	TGCGCCAGCAGCCAAGATGAGGGCCAGCAAGAGACCCAGTACTTC	CASSQDEGQQETQYF
TRBV6-8	TRBD2	TRBJ2-2	once	18	TGTGCCAGCAGTTATTCCCTCAGGACTAGTCAGGACACCGGGGAGCTGTTTTTT	CASSYSLRTSQDTGELFF
TRBV2	TRBD2	TRBJ2-5	NA	15	TGTGCCAGCAGTCCCTTAGCGGGAGGGAGAAAGACCCAGTACTTC	CASSPLAGGRKTQYF
TRBV5-4	NA	TRBJ1-1	NA	14	TGTGCCAGCAGCTTAGGACACATGAACACTGAAGCTTTCTTT	CASSLGHMNTEAFF
TRBV6-5	NA	TRBJ2-7	NA	15	TGTGCCAGCAGTTATTGGGGATTGCGGGACAACGAGCAGTACTTC	CASSYWGLRDNEQYF
TRBV3-1/TRBV3-2	NA	TRBJ1-1	NA	16	TGTGCCAGCAGCCAAGAATATACCGCATTAATGACTGAAGCTTTCTTT	CASSQEYTALMTEAFF